This section outlines one TCR beta chain sequence together with its context. The germline V gene encodes CDR1 SGHRS and CDR2 YFSETQ. This CDR3 is built from 16 residues. V trimming: 9 bases; J trimming: 4 bases; junction bases outside the gene matches: 14. Sequencing used immunoSEQ multiplex PCR; TCRdb keeps in-frame clones, though not all of them. Here the sample spans 2 million to 2.5 million clones, 80% to 95% being singletons. The data derive from a study of shared clonotypes between healthy human individuals. The J gene is TRBJ2-1, the V gene TRBV5-1; 9 nucleotides line up with TRBD1. What was sequenced was naive CD4+ T cells from PBMCs. Subset here: CD45RA+ positively selected. This sequence originates from a man younger than 35 in good health. Some clones in this sample may be carry-over from other donors' samples. The DNA of the CDR3 is TGCGCCACCTCGAAAAGACAGGGGGTGGGGTACAATGAGCAGTTCTTC. Its protein is CATSKRQGVGYNEQFF.